This TCR beta chain was found in a study of T cell repertoires in aging, cancer and after chemotherapy. General study findings and limits: In each cancer cohort, median generation probability increased across chemotherapy, suggesting thymic output rebounded. Lymphoid organ infiltration in hematological cancer patients may impair thymic emigration or peripheral T cell expansion.

As for this clonotype: Its antigen remains unidentified.

TRB rearrangements spanning V, D and J were amplified using mixed TRB-A/B primers. TCRdb re-called the multiplex PCR reads through MiXCR, storing one row per CDR3 protein. The table lists 5,000 to 5,500 distinct CDR3 sequences, 44% of them singletons. Germline assignment: CDR1 MNHEY and CDR2 SVGAGI. The CDR3 runs to 13 residues. V lost 6 bases and J lost 7, with 13 bases in between. Peripheral blood genomic DNA, not sorted cells or RNA, was the template. This receptor was obtained from a human donor with a blood cancer. This chain connects TRBV6-5 to TRBJ1-5; D may be TRBD1 (5 bases). Sequencing was performed on blood. In nucleotides, the CDR3 is TGTGCCAGCAGGGGGGGGGTTTGGCAGCCCCAGCATTTT. Translated: CASRGGVWQPQHF.